Below, 31 T cell receptor beta chains from the same sample are listed, as sequenced in a study of T cell responses to AZD1222 COVID-19 vaccine. The table came from immunoSEQ multiplex PCR; TCRdb's copy has only in-frame clones and leaves some out. The top ten clones hold 23% of a sample with roughly 70,000 clones, 79% of them seen once. The sample consisted of peripheral blood, taken on day 0 of MenACWY control vaccination. The receptors here all came from an adult in good health.

V and J are TRBV28 and TRBJ1-5; 8 bases agree with TRBD1. CDR3 size: 17 residues. The ends lost 4 bases at V and 4 bases at J; junction bases unmatched: 12. The germline V gene encodes CDR1 MDHEN and CDR2 SYDVKM. CDR3 sequence reads: CASSSTQGAVGNQPQHF. In DNA, the CDR3 is TGTGCCAGCAGTTCCACCCAGGGGGCCGTAGGGAATCAGCCCCAGCATTTT.

The V and J genes are TRBV29-1 and TRBJ1-2; 7 bases align to TRBD1. Trimming at V came to 5 bases and at J to 4 bases, leaving 4 bases not matched to a gene. Germline loops: CDR1 SQVTM, CDR2 ANQGSEA. CDR3 size: 12 residues. This CDR3 is CSVRGDSYGYTF. CDR3 sequence (DNA): TGCAGCGTTAGGGGGGACAGCTATGGCTACACCTTC.

The chain uses TRBV7-9 and TRBJ1-2; D is uncertain. Per the germline V gene, CDR1 is SEHNR and CDR2 is FQNEAQ (reference sequence). The CDR3 is 13 residues long. Deletions cut 5 bases from V and 2 bases from J, with 9 bases between. The CDR3 is CASSQDGNYGYTF. The CDR3 DNA reads as TGTGCCAGCAGCCAAGACGGGAACTATGGCTACACCTTC.

The genes are TRBV28 and TRBJ2-7; tentatively, D is TRBD2 (5 bases). Trimming took off 2 bases at V and 5 bases at J, with 7 bases between the two ends. CDR1 and CDR2 (germline): MDHEN, SYDVKM. The CDR3 spans 12 residues. The CDR3 loop is CASSLEGHEQYF. DNA of the CDR3: TGTGCCAGCAGTTTAGAGGGTCACGAGCAGTACTTC.

The V call is TRBV6-2 or TRBV6-3, the J call TRBJ2-1; no reliable D call. The CDR3 is made up of 11 amino acids. Between the trimmed V and J ends, which lost 5 bases and 6 bases, there was a span of 5 bases. Germline CDR1 reads MNHEY; CDR2 reads SVGEGT. The CDR3 here is CASSDRNEQFF. For the CDR3, the DNA is TGTGCCAGCAGTGACCGCAATGAGCAGTTCTTC.

The chain recombines TRBV5-1 with TRBJ2-3; D is unclear. Trimming took 0 bases from V and 0 from J, leaving 8 bases between them. The germline V gene has CDR1 SGHRS and CDR2 YFSETQ. This CDR3 comprises 15 residues. The CDR3 nucleotides are TGCGCCAGCAGCTTGGAGGGTATCAGCACAGATACGCAGTATTTT. Encoded protein: CASSLEGISTDTQYF.

In DNA, the CDR3 is TGTGCCAGCTCACCACTCCCTCCCCGGGTGTCCACAGATACGCAGTATTTT. It translates to CASSPLPPRVSTDTQYF. The V gene is TRBV18, the J gene TRBJ2-3; D ambiguous. The CDR3 spans 17 residues. Germline lookup yields CDR1 KGHSH and CDR2 LQKENI. V lost 1 base, J lost 2 bases, and 16 bases lay in between. The entire variable domain, with the rest obtained from reference TRBV18 and TRBJ2-3, is as follows: NAGVMQNPRHLVRRRGQEARLRCSPMKGHSHVYWYRQLPEEGLKFMVYLQKENIIDESGMPKERFSAEFPKEGPSILRIQQVVRGDSAAYFCASSPLPPRVSTDTQYFGPGTRLTVL.

The chain employs TRBV6-5 and TRBJ1-3; TRBD1 aligns across 7 bases. With 6 bases clipped from V and 1 base from J, the junction kept 0 bases outside the gene matches. Per germline, CDR1 MNHEY and CDR2 SVGAGI. This CDR3 has 13 residues. CDR3 nucleotides: TGTGCCAGCAGACAGGGGTCTGGAAACACCATATATTTT. Its protein product is CASRQGSGNTIYF.

This chain joins TRBV19 and TRBJ2-7; 7 nucleotides line up with TRBD2. CDR1 and CDR2 from the germline V gene are LNHDA and SQIVND (reference sequence). Trimming took 7 bases from V and 6 from J; bases not matched to a gene: 6. The CDR3 has 12 amino acids. CDR3 sequence reads: CASIGDYGEQYF. CDR3 in DNA: TGTGCCAGTATTGGGGACTACGGCGAGCAGTACTTC.

The chain links TRBV14 to TRBJ1-2; TRBD1 might be the D (5 bases). The ends were cut back, 5 bases at V and 2 bases at J, with 9 bases in the middle. The CDR3 has 13 residues. Germline-derived CDR1 and CDR2 are SGHDN and FVKESK. CDR3 sequence (DNA): TGTGCCAGCAGCTCAGGGACCAACTATGGCTACACCTTC. Translated: CASSSGTNYGYTF.

The J gene is TRBJ1-1, the V gene TRBV7-2; D uncertain. The V and J ends lost 1 base and 0 bases respectively, with 15 bases between them. The CDR3 has 17 amino acids. The V gene's germline CDR1 is SGHTA and CDR2 FQGNSA. CDR3 sequence (DNA): TGTGCCAGCAGCTTAGGCTTTGGGTATGGGATGAACACTGAAGCTTTCTTT. Encoded protein: CASSLGFGYGMNTEAFF.

The chain employs TRBV9 and TRBJ1-6, with 8 nucleotides matching TRBD1. Germline CDR1 is SGDLS and CDR2 is YYNGEE. This CDR3 region has 14 residues. Trimming cost V 4 bases and J 10 bases; bases outside gene matches: 7. The CDR3, as DNA: TGTGCCAGCAGCCCCCGGCAGGGGGCATCACCCCTCCACTTT. Translating gives CASSPRQGASPLHF.

The rearrangement uses TRBV30 and TRBJ1-4, with D possibly being TRBD1 (5 bases). V shed 5 bases and J shed 5 bases, with 12 bases lying between them. This CDR3 region has 13 residues. The germline gives CDR1 GTSNPN, CDR2 SVGIG (reference sequence). CDR3 protein: CAWAGTANEKLFF. In nucleotides, the CDR3 is TGTGCCTGGGCCGGGACGGCGAATGAAAAACTGTTTTTT.

V gene TRBV2 combines with J gene TRBJ2-2, with 8 nucleotides matching TRBD2. This CDR3 is 14 amino acids long. J gave up 7 bases and V 7 bases, and 8 bases lay outside the gene matches. Germline V lookup: CDR1 SNHLY, CDR2 FYNNEI. Here the CDR3 reads CASNMAGGHGELFF. DNA for the CDR3: TGTGCCAGCAATATGGCGGGAGGCCACGGGGAGCTGTTTTTT.

This chain uses TRBV3-1 (or the pseudogene TRBV3-2) with TRBJ2-2, with D unresolved. V was trimmed by 1 base and J by 6 bases, leaving 0 bases between them. The length of the CDR3 is 11 residues. In germline, CDR1 is LGHDT, CDR2 YNNKEL (reference sequence). The CDR3 DNA reads as TGTGCCAGCAGCCAAGCCGGGGAGCTGTTTTTT. Residues: CASSQAGELFF.

The gene calls are TRBV18 and TRBJ2-1; D unresolved. The V end was cut by 0 bases, the J end by 9 bases, with 15 bases between. Germline lookup yields CDR1 KGHSH and CDR2 LQKENI. This CDR3 has 15 residues. CDR3 sequence (DNA): TGTGCCAGCTCACCACCCGTACCCAGGCCGGGTGAGCAGTTCTTC. It is translated as CASSPPVPRPGEQFF.

This clone came up a few times. This rearrangement joins TRBV6-2 or TRBV6-3 to TRBJ1-1; D possibly corresponds to TRBD1 (6 bases). The length of the CDR3 is 15 residues. Trimming took off 2 bases at V and 2 bases at J, with 12 bases between the two ends. Germline CDR1 is MNHEY and CDR2 is SVGEGT. The CDR3 DNA reads TGTGCCAGCAGTTACGTCCCGACAGGTAACACTGAAGCTTTCTTT. It encodes CASSYVPTGNTEAFF.

This chain links TRBV12-3 or TRBV12-4 with TRBJ1-2; no clear D. Trimming removed 4 bases from V and 0 bases from J, with 6 bases in between. The CDR3 spans 13 residues. As DNA, the CDR3 is TGTGCCAGCAGTTCAGAAGCTAACTATGGCTACACCTTC. As protein: CASSSEANYGYTF.

J is TRBJ1-4 and V is TRBV6-5, with 7 bases matching TRBD1. Germline lookup yields CDR1 MNHEY and CDR2 SVGAGI. The CDR3 extends over 16 amino acids. With V trimmed by 0 bases and J by 10 bases, 11 bases remained unmatched. The CDR3 reads CASSYSISGQWGKLFF. The DNA of the CDR3 is TGTGCCAGCAGTTACTCGATCTCGGGACAGTGGGGAAAACTGTTTTTT.

Only one count was recorded for this clone. This rearrangement joins TRBV6-2 or TRBV6-3 to TRBJ2-1, with 13 bases that match TRBD2. CDR3 length equals 19 residues. CDR1 is MNHEY, CDR2 SVGEGT, per germline. V lost 2 bases and J lost 0; bases outside the gene matches: 7. Here the CDR3 DNA reads TGTGCCAGCAGTTACAGGAGACTAGCGGGGGGTCGCTCCTACAATGAGCAGTTCTTC. This sequence encodes CASSYRRLAGGRSYNEQFF.

This rearrangement joins TRBV30 to TRBJ2-1, with 11 bases aligning to TRBD2. The V and J ends lost 4 bases and 4 bases, in that order; junction bases with no gene match: 15. Germline V lookup: CDR1 GTSNPN, CDR2 SVGIG (reference sequence). The CDR3 contains 18 residues. CDR3 sequence (DNA): TGTGCCTGGACCAACCCCCAGACTAGCGGGGTAGCTTACAATGAGCAGTTCTTC. Translated, it gives CAWTNPQTSGVAYNEQFF.

This clone has a single count. This chain connects TRBV2 to TRBJ2-5; TRBD1 aligns across 8 bases. This CDR3 region has 13 residues. CDR1 and CDR2 (germline): SNHLY, FYNNEI. Trimming at V came to 3 bases and at J to 8 bases, leaving 5 bases not matched to a gene. Here the CDR3 DNA reads TGTGCCAGCAGTGACGGACAGGGAGTAACCCAGTACTTC. Its translation: CASSDGQGVTQYF.

The chain couples TRBV30 to TRBJ1-6, with D maybe TRBD1 (5 bases). V lost 3 bases and J 3 bases, leaving 6 bases between the germline ends. CDR1 GTSNPN and CDR2 SVGIG come from the germline V gene (reference sequence). This CDR3 contains 13 residues. The CDR3 DNA follows: TGTGCCTGGAGGACAGACTATAATTCACCCCTCCACTTT. It is translated as CAWRTDYNSPLHF.

This clone was observed a single time. This chain connects TRBV6-1 to TRBJ2-7, with 7 bases fitting TRBD1. Germline assignment: CDR1 MNHNS and CDR2 SASEGT. The ends lost 4 bases at V and 2 bases at J; junction bases unmatched: 5. The CDR3 is made up of 14 amino acids. CDR3 amino acids: CASSVSGTAYEQYF. The CDR3 nucleotides read TGTGCCAGCAGTGTATCCGGGACAGCCTACGAGCAGTACTTC.

The chain links TRBV28 to TRBJ1-2; D is ambiguous. The germline gives CDR1 MDHEN, CDR2 SYDVKM. The CDR3 runs to 12 residues. V lost 2 bases to trimming and J lost 4 bases, with 5 bases between them. The CDR3 protein is CASSLQSYGYTF. For the CDR3, the DNA is TGTGCCAGCAGTTTACAGAGCTATGGCTACACCTTC.

The rearrangement uses TRBV19 and TRBJ2-5; a possible D gene is TRBD1 (6 bases). Germline CDR1 reads LNHDA; CDR2 reads SQIVND (reference sequence). The CDR3 runs 12 residues. V was shortened by 6 bases and J by 2 bases, with 7 bases between the two germline ends. The CDR3 DNA is TGTGCCAGTAGCGGACAGCAAGAGACCCAGTACTTC. Translation gives CASSGQQETQYF.

About this clone: The same CDR3 is also encoded by other DNA sequences in this sample. This chain links TRBV19 with TRBJ1-5; 8 nucleotides match TRBD1. The germline gives CDR1 LNHDA, CDR2 SQIVND (reference sequence). The CDR3 covers 14 residues. The V gene end was trimmed by 5 bases and the J gene end by 2 bases; junction bases not matched to a gene: 2. CDR3 sequence (DNA): TGTGCCAGTAGTGCGACAGGGGGCAATCAGCCCCAGCATTTT. Its protein product is CASSATGGNQPQHF. The full variable domain, with the rest looked up from reference TRBV19 and TRBJ1-5, is DGGITQSPKYLFRKEGQNVTLSCEQNLNHDAMYWYRQDPGQGLRLIYYSQIVNDFQKGDIAEGYSVSREKKESFPLTVTSAQKNPTAFYLCASSATGGNQPQHFGDGTRLSIL.

V usage is TRBV11-3 and J usage is TRBJ2-7, with 11 bases aligning to TRBD1. CDR1 and CDR2 from the germline V gene are SGHNT and YENEEA. The CDR3 sequence is 14 residues long. Losses at the gene ends were 5 bases for V and 4 bases for J; bases not matched to a gene: 4. This chain's CDR3 is CASSPGTGGYEQYF. Written as DNA, the CDR3 is TGTGCCAGCAGCCCCGGGACAGGGGGATACGAGCAGTACTTC.

This clone was picked up one time. The rearrangement uses TRBV6-6 and TRBJ1-1; tentative D call: TRBD1 (5 bases). V gave up 0 bases and J gave up 4 bases, with 9 bases separating them. Germline V gene sequence: CDR1 MNHNY, CDR2 SVGAGI (reference sequence). The CDR3 length is 14 residues. CDR3 protein: CASSYSGGGTEAFF. The CDR3 DNA is TGTGCCAGCAGTTACTCGGGGGGGGGCACTGAAGCTTTCTTT.

The rearrangement links TRBV29-1 to TRBJ1-4; unclear D gene. V was clipped by 5 bases and J by 5 bases, with 12 bases between them. CDR1 and CDR2 (germline): SQVTM, ANQGSEA. The CDR3 contains 13 residues. The CDR3 nucleotides are TGCAGCGTTCGAAGGTCACCAAATGAAAAACTGTTTTTT. Its translation is CSVRRSPNEKLFF.

The chain employs TRBV28 and TRBJ1-6, with D possibly being TRBD1 (5 bases). The germline CDR1 and CDR2 sequences are MDHEN and SYDVKM. The CDR3 has 14 amino acids. V shed 6 bases and J shed 9 bases, with 15 bases lying between them. The CDR3 bases are TGTGCCAGCAGCTACGACAGTGAGGCTTCACCCCTCCACTTT. It codes for CASSYDSEASPLHF.